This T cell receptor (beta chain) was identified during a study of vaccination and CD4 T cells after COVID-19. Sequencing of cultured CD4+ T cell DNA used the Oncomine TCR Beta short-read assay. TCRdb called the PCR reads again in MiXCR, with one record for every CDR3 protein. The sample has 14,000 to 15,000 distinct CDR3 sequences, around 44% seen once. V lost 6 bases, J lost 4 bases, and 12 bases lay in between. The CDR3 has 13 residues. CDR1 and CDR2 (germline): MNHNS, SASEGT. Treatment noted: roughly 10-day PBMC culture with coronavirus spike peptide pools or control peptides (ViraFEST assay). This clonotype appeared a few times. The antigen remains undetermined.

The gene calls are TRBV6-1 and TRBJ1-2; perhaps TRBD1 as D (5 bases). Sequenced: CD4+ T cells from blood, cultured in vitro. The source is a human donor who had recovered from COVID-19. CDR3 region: CASRAAGLYGYTF. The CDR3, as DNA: TGTGCCAGCAGGGCTGCGGGGCTCTATGGCTACACCTTC.